These 17 T cell receptor beta chains originate from one sample sequenced in a study of T cell changes during pregnancy in multiple sclerosis. Using immunoSEQ multiplex PCR, the repertoire was profiled, and TCRdb retains in-frame clones only, with some absent. This repertoire shows tens of thousands of clones, 94% found once; its top ten account for approximately 0.92%. The material sequenced was peripheral blood, taken in the second trimester of pregnancy. The receptor set was obtained from a female donor in good health, enrolled as a control in a pregnancy study.

The V and J genes are TRBV11-1 and TRBJ1-2; 9 nucleotides agree with TRBD1. Germline loops: CDR1 SGHAT, CDR2 FQDESV (reference sequence). The J segment lost 8 bases and the V segment lost 5 bases, leaving 9 bases of the junction unmatched. The CDR3 spans 14 residues. For the CDR3, the DNA is TGTGCCAGCAGCCCCTCCGACAGGGGGAAGGGCTACACCTTC. Its translation: CASSPSDRGKGYTF.

The rearrangement uses TRBV7-8 and TRBJ2-7; 8 bases are shared with TRBD1. Germline lookup yields CDR1 SGHVS and CDR2 FQNEAQ. The CDR3 has 14 amino acids. Germline trimming cut 1 base from V and 1 base from J; bases unmatched to any gene: 0. CDR3 DNA: TGTGCCAGCAGCTTAGGGACAGGGTCCTACGAGCAGTACTTC. This translates into CASSLGTGSYEQYF.

In this sample, this clone turned up once. In DNA, the CDR3 is TGTGCCAGCAGCTGGACGGGACTAGCGGGAGTGTCGTACTTC. Protein: CASSWTGLAGVSYF. This sequence joins TRBV11-1 and TRBJ2-7; 14 bases agree with TRBD2. The CDR3 totals 14 residues. Looked up from germline, CDR1 is SGHAT and CDR2 is FQDESV (reference sequence). The V segment lost 4 bases and the J segment 12 bases; nucleotides outside the gene matches: 8.

The chain joins TRBV10-3 to TRBJ2-5, with 7 bases aligning to TRBD2. Per the germline V gene, CDR1 is ENHRY and CDR2 is SYGVKD. J lost 7 bases, V lost 3 bases, and 11 bases had no gene match. This CDR3 contains 15 residues. The CDR3 DNA is TGTGCCATCAGTGAACTAGCGAAAAGCCTGTTGACCCAGTACTTC. As protein: CAISELAKSLLTQYF.

The chain has TRBV6-5 and TRBJ2-1; no reliable D call. Germline CDR1 MNHEY, CDR2 SVGAGI. Trimming shortened V by 5 bases and J by 4 bases, and 15 bases separated the two germline ends. CDR3 size: 15 residues. CDR3 sequence reads: CASSRLRPGYNEQFF. CDR3 coding DNA: TGTGCCAGCAGTCGACTTCGACCCGGATACAATGAGCAGTTCTTC.

The chain is built from TRBV27 and TRBJ1-1; 7 bases map to TRBD1. CDR3 length equals 14 residues. V gave up 3 bases and J gave up 2 bases; unmatched junction bases: 3. CDR1 is MNHEY and CDR2 is SMNVEV in the germline V gene (reference sequence). This CDR3 is CASSFTGANTEAFF. The CDR3, as DNA: TGTGCCAGCAGTTTCACAGGGGCTAACACTGAAGCTTTCTTT.

The V and J genes are TRBV7-9 and TRBJ2-7; possible D gene TRBD1, 6 bases. The V end lost 4 bases, the J end lost 1 base, and 17 bases lay between the germline ends. CDR1 is SEHNR and CDR2 is FQNEAQ in the germline V gene (reference sequence). The CDR3 has 16 amino acids. The CDR3: CASSSTSGEWSYEQYF. In nucleotides, the CDR3 is TGTGCCAGCAGCTCCACCTCAGGGGAATGGTCCTACGAGCAGTACTTC.

V usage is TRBV5-1 and J usage is TRBJ1-2, with 7 bases matching TRBD1. Looked up from germline, CDR1 is SGHRS and CDR2 is YFSETQ. The CDR3 has 16 amino acids. V shed 4 bases and J 4 bases; nucleotides not matched to a gene: 13. The CDR3 sequence is CASSPQSPTGFYGYTF. CDR3 sequence (DNA): TGCGCCAGCAGCCCTCAATCACCGACAGGGTTCTATGGCTACACCTTC. The whole variable domain, filled in from reference TRBV5-1 and TRBJ1-2, reads KAGVTQTPRYLIKTRGQQVTLSCSPISGHRSVSWYQQTPGQGLQFLFEYFSETQRNKGNFPGRFSGRQFSNSRSEMNVSTLELGDSALYLCASSPQSPTGFYGYTFGSGTRLTVV.

The gene calls are TRBV7-9 and TRBJ1-3; D may be TRBD1 (5 bases). CDR3 length equals 15 residues. Germline V gene data show CDR1 as SEHNR and CDR2 as FQNEAQ (reference sequence). Trimming cost V 5 bases and J 2 bases, with 13 bases left between them. The CDR3 loop is CASSLGTGTGNTIYF. The CDR3 nucleotides are TGTGCCAGCAGCCTCGGTACAGGAACTGGAAACACCATATATTTT.

The V and J genes are TRBV6-5 and TRBJ2-1, with D tentatively TRBD2 (5 bases). The germline V and J ends were trimmed by 5 bases and 5 bases, with 16 bases remaining between them. Germline V gene sequence: CDR1 MNHEY, CDR2 SVGAGI. CDR3 length: 15 amino acids. The CDR3 sequence: CASSQTRITNNEQFF. In DNA, the CDR3 is TGTGCCAGCAGTCAAACTAGGATAACTAACAATGAGCAGTTCTTC.

The chain employs TRBV6-4 and TRBJ2-2; 8 bases map to TRBD2. The V gene end was trimmed by 11 bases and the J gene end by 4 bases; junction bases not matched to a gene: 9. There are 14 residues in the CDR3. Germline-derived CDR1 and CDR2 are MRHNA and SNTAGT. CDR3 residues: CAARIREGTGELFF. CDR3 nucleotide sequence: TGTGCCGCGCGTATCCGGGAGGGCACCGGGGAGCTGTTTTTT.

In its sample, this clone was seen once. The chain couples TRBV2 to TRBJ2-3; 13 bases are a match to TRBD2. V lost 8 bases to trimming and J lost 6 bases; unmatched junction nucleotides: 5. Germline-derived CDR1 and CDR2 are SNHLY and FYNNEI. CDR3 length: 14 residues. The CDR3 spells CASHWTSGSDTQYF. The DNA of the CDR3 is TGTGCCAGCCACTGGACTAGCGGGAGTGATACGCAGTATTTT.

This clone was found once. This chain connects TRBV28 to TRBJ2-5; possible D gene TRBD2, 7 bases. Germline V lookup: CDR1 MDHEN, CDR2 SYDVKM. Between the trimmed V and J ends, which lost 7 bases and 6 bases, there was a span of 21 bases. CDR3 length: 15 residues. The CDR3: CASTLMGGLEKTQYF. CDR3 bases: TGTGCCAGCACCCTAATGGGGGGGCTTGAGAAGACCCAGTACTTC.

The chain links TRBV28 to TRBJ2-3; 7 bases fit TRBD2. This CDR3 is built from 14 residues. V gave up 5 bases and J gave up 0 bases; unmatched junction bases: 2. Germline V gives CDR1 MDHEN, CDR2 SYDVKM. As DNA, the CDR3 is TGTGCCAGCAGTAGCGGGACTAGCACAGATACGCAGTATTTT. This codes for CASSSGTSTDTQYF.

This clone appeared a single time. This chain connects TRBV18 to TRBJ1-1; possible D gene TRBD1, 5 bases. From germline, CDR1 is KGHSH and CDR2 LQKENI. The length of the CDR3 is 14 residues. The V end was cut by 3 bases, the J end by 13 bases, with 21 bases between. The CDR3 DNA sequence: TGTGCCAGCTCACCTCAGGACACCGCTTTTTTGGTTTTCTTT. Protein: CASSPQDTAFLVFF.

This clone was observed a single time. This sequence joins TRBV5-4 and TRBJ1-4; D might be TRBD1 (6 bases). V lost 2 bases to trimming and J lost 8 bases, with 13 bases between them. Germline-derived CDR1 and CDR2 are SGHNT and YYREEE (reference sequence). CDR3 length equals 14 residues. The CDR3 coding sequence is TGTGCCAGCAGCTTACAGGGCTTTGGGGAAAAACTGTTTTTT. Encoded protein: CASSLQGFGEKLFF. Supplemented by reference TRBV5-4 and TRBJ1-4, the full variable domain reads ETGVTQSPTHLIKTRGQQVTLRCSSQSGHNTVSWYQQALGQGPQFIFQYYREEENGRGNFPPRFSGLQFPNYSSELNVNALELDDSALYLCASSLQGFGEKLFFGSGTQLSVL.

V gene TRBV2 combines with J gene TRBJ1-5, with D possibly being TRBD1 (5 bases). The CDR3 is 13 amino acids. V lost 7 bases, J lost 0 bases, and 7 bases lay in between. In germline, CDR1 is SNHLY, CDR2 FYNNEI. The CDR3: CASKGYSNQPQHF. The CDR3, as DNA: TGTGCCAGCAAGGGGTATAGCAATCAGCCCCAGCATTTT.